Only a few counts were recorded for the clone carrying this TCR beta chain. Its antigen is not known. This sample is drawn from a study of identical twins. V lost 7 bases to trimming and J lost 6 bases, with 6 bases between them. The CDR3 covers 11 residues. From germline, CDR1 is MDHEN and CDR2 SYDVKM. General study points: The authors drew conclusions from cross-sectional statistical analysis rather than following the same donors.

TCRdb used MiXCR to reprocess the 5' RACE reads, holding one entry per CDR3 protein. The table includes about 890,000 distinct CDR3 sequences, 9% to 15% detected once. The data also belong to a second study, concerning yellow fever vaccine responses in identical twins.

The rearrangement uses TRBV28 and TRBJ1-4; D is unclear. This clonotype was sampled from a young woman in good health. The sequenced sample was PBMCs. The CDR3 loop reads CASTLHEKLFF. The CDR3 DNA follows: TGTGCCAGCACTCTTCATGAAAAACTGTTTTTT. The variable domain in full, with the rest retrieved from reference TRBV28 and TRBJ1-4, is DVKVTQSSRYLVKRTGEKVFLECVQDMDHENMFWYRQDPGLGLRLIYFSYDVKMKEKGDIPEGYSVSREKKERFSLILESASTNQTSMYLCASTLHEKLFFGSGTQLSVL.